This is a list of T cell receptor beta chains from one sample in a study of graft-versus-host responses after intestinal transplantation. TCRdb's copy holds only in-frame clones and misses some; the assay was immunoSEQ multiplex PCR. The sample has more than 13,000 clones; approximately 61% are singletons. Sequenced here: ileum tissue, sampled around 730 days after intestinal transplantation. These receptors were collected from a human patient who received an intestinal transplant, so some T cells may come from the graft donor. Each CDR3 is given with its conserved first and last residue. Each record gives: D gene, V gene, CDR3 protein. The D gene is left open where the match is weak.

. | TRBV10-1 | CASSGKEKLFF
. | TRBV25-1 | CASSEGAGDVSPLHF
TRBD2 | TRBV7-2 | CASSLGGGGNWETQYF
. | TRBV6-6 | CASSRRESTEAFF
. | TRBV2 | CASSPRGTIYNEQFF
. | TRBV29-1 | CSLQGWDNEQFF
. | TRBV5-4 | CASSLFWTQMDDYGYTF
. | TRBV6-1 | CASSEYTDTQYF
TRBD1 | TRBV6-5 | CASRPDRASYNEQFF
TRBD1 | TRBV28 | CASSPSGGQDGYTF
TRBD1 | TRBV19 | CASSRGQGGYGYTF
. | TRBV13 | CASSLTPLDEQYF
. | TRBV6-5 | CASSGYGSPLHF
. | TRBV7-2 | CASSVSGTYEQYF
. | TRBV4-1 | CASSQTRAGYEQYF
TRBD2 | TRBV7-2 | CASSLSSGGAYNEQFF
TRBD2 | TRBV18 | CASSPPGLAGYYNEQFF
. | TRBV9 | CASSVMEGNTGELFF
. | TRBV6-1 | CASSEAWAGARNGYTF
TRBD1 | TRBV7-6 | CASSRAQTGNYGYTF
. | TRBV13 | CASSLDSGGTYEQYF
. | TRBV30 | CAWSVGPGRAYGYTF
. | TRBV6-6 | CASRENGQPQHF
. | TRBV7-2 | CASSTWRGGTEAFF
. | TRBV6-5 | CASSYGQGGGTDTQYF
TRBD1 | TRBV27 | CASSPGQGTDTQYF
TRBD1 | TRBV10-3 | CAISESPGGNFEAFF
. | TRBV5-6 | CASSLVGGAGYGYTF
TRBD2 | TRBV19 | CASSGASTDTQYF
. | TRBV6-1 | CASSLKGPYEQYF
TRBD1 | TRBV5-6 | CASSVVSGGSKSYEQYF
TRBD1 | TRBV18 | CASSPGQGAYGYTF
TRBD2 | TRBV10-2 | CASSEPPFSGLRMNEQFF
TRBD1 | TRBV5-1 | CASSLTGVIGNSPLHF
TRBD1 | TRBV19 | CASSLGAAGGLNTEAFF
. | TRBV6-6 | CASSYSTGYEQYF
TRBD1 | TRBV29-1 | CSVYPTGAWDEQYF